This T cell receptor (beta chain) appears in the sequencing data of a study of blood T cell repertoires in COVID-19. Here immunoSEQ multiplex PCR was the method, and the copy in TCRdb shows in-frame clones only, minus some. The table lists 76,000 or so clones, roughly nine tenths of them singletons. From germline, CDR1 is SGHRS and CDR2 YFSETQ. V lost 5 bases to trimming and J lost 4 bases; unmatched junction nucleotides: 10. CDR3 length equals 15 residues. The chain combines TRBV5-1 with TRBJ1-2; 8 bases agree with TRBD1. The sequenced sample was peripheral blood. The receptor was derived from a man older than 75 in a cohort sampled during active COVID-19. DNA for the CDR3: TGCGCCAGCAGGGTAATTGCGGACAGGGCCTATGGCTACACCTTC. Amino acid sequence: CASRVIADRAYGYTF.